A single TCR beta chain is shown here with its context. Looked up from germline, CDR1 is MDHEN and CDR2 is SYDVKM. The CDR3 runs 14 residues. V lost 2 bases to trimming and J lost 7 bases, with 14 bases between them. This specimen belongs to a study of OX40 agonist ivuxolimab in advanced cancers. The overall study: Prior checkpoint blockade (anti-PD-1, anti-PD-L1 or anti-CTLA-4) was permitted; over 30% had it.

The table came from immunoSEQ multiplex PCR; TCRdb's copy has only in-frame clones and leaves some out. The sample lists 35,000 to 55,000 clones; about nine tenths were seen once. The chain has TRBV28 and TRBJ1-2; D unresolved. The source is an adult with an advanced solid tumor such as melanoma, head and neck, liver or kidney cancer. The sample in question was CD4+ or CD8+ T cells sorted from blood, obtained in a trial of the OX40 agonist ivuxolimab. CDR3 coding DNA: TGTGCCAGCAGTTTAATGAGGACGGGGAGTGGCTACACCTTC. Protein product: CASSLMRTGSGYTF.